This TCR beta chain was captured in a study of regulatory T cells in long-lasting Graves disease. The germline gives CDR1 KGHDR, CDR2 SFDVKD. V was clipped by 6 bases and J by 8 bases, with 10 bases between them. The CDR3 spans 13 residues. Time point noted: newly diagnosed GD, antithyroid drugs for less than 3 months. Extracted PBMC RNA gave rise to the TCR library. This clonotype was seen repeatedly, ten times or more. Library construction for TCR beta used iRepertoire HTBI primers and Arm-PCR of CDR3 regions. Via MiXCR, TCRdb re-called the multiplex PCR reads, giving one row per CDR3 protein. Found here are more than 400,000 distinct CDR3 sequences, around 17% of them singletons; the top ten hold around 10%. These data are also associated with another study on T cells in Graves' hyperthyroidism and ophthalmopathy.

This TCR derives from a woman younger than 45 with Graves disease. Sequencing was performed on peripheral blood mononuclear cells (PBMCs), taken at new diagnosis, from a patient treated with antithyroid drugs. J is TRBJ1-6 and V is TRBV24-1, with unresolved D. The CDR3 bases are TGTGCCACCAGTAGGGATTGGGATTCACCCCTCCACTTT. Translated: CATSRDWDSPLHF.